The entry below gives a single T cell receptor (beta chain) sequence along with its context. Its antigen is unknown. It has no much larger one-base neighbor in the sample; base qualities were not kept. This entry belongs to a study of blood T cell repertoires in COVID-19 (dated by TCRdb to about 2020). For the study in its entirety: Samples from collaborators originated in the United States, Italy and Spain and spanned both the acute and convalescent phases of COVID-19. The prospective study material was composed of cDNA or gDNA derived from T cells, B-cell-depleted T cells, or PBMCs. The dataset comprised deeply sampled blood TCRbeta repertoires from subjects exposed to, actively infected with, or recovered from COVID-19. The repertoires were released in a freely available public database meant as a resource for research on the immune response to SARS-CoV-2. Samples came from the ongoing ImmuneRACE study (first 160 participants) plus 1,254 subjects from 6 global collaborators. Nearly every sample came with metadata listing a de-identified subject ID, COVID-19 status, age in years and sex. HLA class I and class II types, where available, came from metadata supplied by the sample provider rather than from assay-based typing. Overall study results and their limits: How much clinical and demographic metadata was included differed by source and by participant, and the metadata was provided uncurated.

V is pruned by 7 bases and J by 4 bases, leaving 3 bases of the junction without a gene match. As encoded in the germline V gene, CDR1 is SNHLY while CDR2 is FYNNEI. The CDR3 starts with the cysteine, ends with the phenylalanine, and has 13 residues. Only CDR3 DNA is held: 39 bases, read in frame from base 1. Each collaborating institution followed its own protocols to collect whole blood in K2EDTA tubes. For TCRbeta analysis, collaborator samples were shipped as frozen whole blood, as isolated PBMCs, or as DNA extracted from either sample type. TCRbeta CDR3 regions were amplified from genomic DNA using the immunoSEQ Assay, a bias-controlled multiplex PCR. On the study's bioinformatics: The number of nucleated cells in each sample was estimated from the amplification of reference gene primers within the assay. Sequence reads were collapsed and filtered to measure the absolute abundance of every unique TCRbeta CDR3 rearrangement. For each sample, productive Simpson clonality was calculated as the square root of Simpson's diversity index over productive rearrangements. Here the immuneACCESS table is served through TCRdb, limited to in-frame sequences with V and J called. Missing clones are a known gap in these copies; in checked studies unresolved V genes cover under half, and the rest lacks a known reason. The DNA gave D and trimming, while V, J and clone size come from that table. The sample table shows approximately 66,000 clones, and around 90% are seen once. Approximately 8% of the sample is in the top ten clones.

The chain is made from TRBV2 and TRBJ2-7; 11 of the junction bases match TRBD1. The source of this sequence is a human donor with active COVID-19. The donor label of this sample is uncertain. The sample was peripheral blood. The nucleotide sequence is given as TGTGCCAGCACCTGGGACAGGGGGTACGAGCAGTACTTC. The resulting protein is CASTWDRGYEQYF.